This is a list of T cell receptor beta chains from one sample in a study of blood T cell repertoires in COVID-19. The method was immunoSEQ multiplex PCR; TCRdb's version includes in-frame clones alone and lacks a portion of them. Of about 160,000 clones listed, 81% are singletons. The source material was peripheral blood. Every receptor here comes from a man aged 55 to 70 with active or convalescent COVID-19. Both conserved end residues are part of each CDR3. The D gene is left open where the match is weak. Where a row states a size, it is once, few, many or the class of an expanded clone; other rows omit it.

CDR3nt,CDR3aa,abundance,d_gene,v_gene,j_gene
TGTGCCAGCAGTTCCCGGACTAGCGGAATGTACGAGCAGTACTTC,CASSSRTSGMYEQYF,-,TRBD2,TRBV6-1,TRBJ2-7
TGCGCCAGCAGCTTGGGAGAGGGAAACACCATATATTTT,CASSLGEGNTIYF,few,-,TRBV5-1,TRBJ1-3
TGTGCCAGCAGCAAACTCGGGACTAGCGGGGGGACGTACCAAGAGACCCAGTACTTC,CASSKLGTSGGTYQETQYF,-,TRBD2,TRBV9,TRBJ2-5
TGTGCCAGCAGCCCGAGGGACAGACCAGAACACCAGTACTTC,CASSPRDRPEHQYF,-,TRBD1,TRBV11-2,TRBJ2-5
TGTGCCAGTAGTCTCCCACAGGGAGCTAGCAATCAGCCCCAGCATTTT,CASSLPQGASNQPQHF,-,-,TRBV19,TRBJ1-5
TGTGCCAGTAGCCAACGGCGGGGTTCCTACGAGCAGTACTTC,CASSQRRGSYEQYF,-,-,TRBV19,TRBJ2-7
TGTGCCAGCAGTTACGTAGGGGAAATAGGAGAGACCCAGTACTTC,CASSYVGEIGETQYF,-,-,TRBV6-5,TRBJ2-5
TGCGCCAGCAGCTTGAGCGGGGGGGTGGATACGCAGTATTTT,CASSLSGGVDTQYF,-,TRBD2,TRBV5-1,TRBJ2-3
TGTGCCAGCAGCTTAGAGGGGCGGCTTGAAGATACGCAGTATTTT,CASSLEGRLEDTQYF,-,-,TRBV11-3,TRBJ2-3
TGTGCCAGCAGCAAAGGAGAGACAGGGAAAGGCTACACCTTC,CASSKGETGKGYTF,-,-,TRBV21-1,TRBJ1-2
TGTGCCAGCAGCCAATGGGGGGGGACCTATGGCTACACCTTC,CASSQWGGTYGYTF,few,-,TRBV28,TRBJ1-2
TGTGCCAGCAGCTGGGGACAGTCGTACCAAGAGACCCAGTACTTC,CASSWGQSYQETQYF,-,TRBD1,TRBV5-4,TRBJ2-5
TGCGCCAGCAGCCCCCGAGGTGGCGGGGGGGCGAGGGAGCAGTACTTC,CASSPRGGGGAREQYF,-,TRBD2,TRBV5-1,TRBJ2-7
TGTGCCACCAGTGACACGACTAGCGGGAGGTACACAGATACGCAGTATTTT,CATSDTTSGRYTDTQYF,-,TRBD2,TRBV24-1,TRBJ2-3
TGTGCCAGCAGCTCCGTAGCGGGGACCTGGGAGACCCAGTACTTC,CASSSVAGTWETQYF,once,TRBD2,TRBV7-2,TRBJ2-5
TGTGCCATCAGCCGGGACAGGGGGCAGTACGAGCAGTACTTC,CAISRDRGQYEQYF,-,TRBD1,TRBV10-3,TRBJ2-7
TGTGCCAGCAGGCAAGGGGAGGGGTTGAACACCGGGGAGCTGTTTTTT,CASRQGEGLNTGELFF,-,TRBD2,TRBV9,TRBJ2-2
TGTGCCAGCAGCCACCACCAGGCCGAGACCCAGTACTTC,CASSHHQAETQYF,-,-,TRBV27,TRBJ2-5
TGTGCCAGCAGCCCCTTAAATCGGAACACTGAAGCTTTCTTT,CASSPLNRNTEAFF,once,-,TRBV9,TRBJ1-1
TGTGCCAGCAGCCCCGGCGGGGGGACTAGCGGGAGGGAAGGTGAGCAGTTCTTC,CASSPGGGTSGREGEQFF,-,TRBD2,TRBV9,TRBJ2-1
TGTGCCACCAGCAGCCGGACAGGGGGTACCAATCAGCCCCAGCATTTT,CATSSRTGGTNQPQHF,-,TRBD1,TRBV15,TRBJ1-5
TGCGCCAGCAGCTTGGCAGGGCTGATGAATTCACCCCTCCACTTT,CASSLAGLMNSPLHF,-,-,TRBV5-1,TRBJ1-6
TGCGCCAGCAACCGAAACACAGGGAGCTATGGCTACACCTTC,CASNRNTGSYGYTF,-,-,TRBV5-1,TRBJ1-2
TGTGCCAGCAGCCGACTAGCGGGAGGGCTCAGGACCGGGGAGCTGTTTTTT,CASSRLAGGLRTGELFF,few,TRBD2,TRBV5-5,TRBJ2-2
TGTGCCAGCAGCCCCCGGACAGGGGCTCACGAGCAGTACTTC,CASSPRTGAHEQYF,few,TRBD1,TRBV11-2,TRBJ2-7
TGTGCCAGCAGTCAAGACAGGGGCAATCAGCCCCAGCATTTT,CASSQDRGNQPQHF,-,TRBD1,TRBV2,TRBJ1-5
TGTGCCAGTACAAGGGGTACAGGGAGCACAGATACGCAGTATTTT,CASTRGTGSTDTQYF,-,-,TRBV19,TRBJ2-3
TGTGCCAGCTCGCCCACAGGGTCCTACGAGCAGTACTTC,CASSPTGSYEQYF,-,-,TRBV18,TRBJ2-7
TGTGCCAGCAGCCCCCGGGGCGGGAGAGTTGAGTTCTTC,CASSPRGGRVEFF,-,TRBD2,TRBV5-4,TRBJ2-1
TGTGCCAGCAGCCTTAGCGGGAGCGCAGATACGCAGTATTTT,CASSLSGSADTQYF,-,TRBD2,TRBV5-4,TRBJ2-3
TGTGCCAGCAGTTCGGGAGCGGGAGCCTACAATGAGCAGTTCTTC,CASSSGAGAYNEQFF,-,TRBD2,TRBV6-5,TRBJ2-1
TGTGCCAGCAGCTTAGAGGTCCCCGGCACTGAAGCTTTCTTT,CASSLEVPGTEAFF,-,-,TRBV11-2,TRBJ1-1
TGTGCCAGCAGATCGGGGACATCGGACTACAATGAGCAGTTCTTC,CASRSGTSDYNEQFF,once,-,TRBV6-6,TRBJ2-1
TGTGCCAGCAGCGGGTTAGCGGGGGACCTCTCTGGGGCCAACGTCCTGACTTTC,CASSGLAGDLSGANVLTF,-,TRBD2,TRBV9,TRBJ2-6
TGTGCCAGCAGCCAAGCGGGGCTAGCGGGGGAAAAAGAGACCCAGTACTTC,CASSQAGLAGEKETQYF,-,TRBD2,TRBV4-2,TRBJ2-5
TGTGCCAGCAGCCCGATGGGCGACGCCTACGAGCAGTACTTC,CASSPMGDAYEQYF,few,-,TRBV9,TRBJ2-7
TGTGCCAGTAGTGAACTAGCGGGGGGGCTAGAGACCCAGTACTTC,CASSELAGGLETQYF,-,TRBD2,TRBV19,TRBJ2-5
TGTGCCAGCAGTACTCGACGGGACCAAGAGACCCAGTACTTC,CASSTRRDQETQYF,once,-,TRBV6-5,TRBJ2-5
TGTGCCAGCAGCCGCCGGGACAGGGTCTACGAGCAGTACTTC,CASSRRDRVYEQYF,-,TRBD1,TRBV3-1/TRBV3-2,TRBJ2-7
TGTGCCAGCAGCCTACTAGCGGACACAGATACGCAGTATTTT,CASSLLADTDTQYF,-,TRBD2,TRBV6-4,TRBJ2-3
TGTGCCAGCAGCTTAGGCGGCACGAACACTGAAGCTTTCTTT,CASSLGGTNTEAFF,few,-,TRBV7-3,TRBJ1-1
TGTGCCAGCTCGCCCAGTGGGGGCCCTCGCCTTCTGAACTATGGCTACACCTTC,CASSPSGGPRLLNYGYTF,-,-,TRBV18,TRBJ1-2
TGTGCCAGCAGCCTATACAGGGGTCCCAACACTGAAGCTTTCTTT,CASSLYRGPNTEAFF,-,TRBD1,TRBV5-6,TRBJ1-1
TGTGCCAGCAGCTGGGACAGGGCCACTGAAGCTTTCTTT,CASSWDRATEAFF,-,TRBD1,TRBV7-3,TRBJ1-1
TGTGCCAGCAGCTTAGTTGAGACAGCCTACCTTCAGTACTTC,CASSLVETAYLQYF,-,-,TRBV11-2,TRBJ2-7
TGTGCCAGCAGCCGAGGACAGGGATCGCCTGAGGCACCCCTCCACTTT,CASSRGQGSPEAPLHF,once,TRBD1,TRBV11-2,TRBJ1-6
TGTGCCACCAGTGATCAAAGGGCGGGAGGAGGGCGCAATGAGCAGTTCTTC,CATSDQRAGGGRNEQFF,-,TRBD2,TRBV24-1,TRBJ2-1
TGTGCCAGCAGGGGCGGGGACAATGAGCAGTTCTTC,CASRGGDNEQFF,-,-,TRBV2,TRBJ2-1
TGTGCCAGCAGTCTCAGGGTAAAATATGGCTACACCTTC,CASSLRVKYGYTF,-,-,TRBV28,TRBJ1-2
TGTGCCAGCAGCTTAGTGGTTTGGACTAGCGGGTACAATGAGCAGTTCTTC,CASSLVVWTSGYNEQFF,-,TRBD2,TRBV7-6,TRBJ2-1
TGTGCCAGCAGGAACAGGGGAAATCAGCCCCAGCATTTT,CASRNRGNQPQHF,once,TRBD1,TRBV28,TRBJ1-5
TGTGCCAGCAGGCGGGGACAGGGGACCTACAATGAGCAGTTCTTC,CASRRGQGTYNEQFF,-,TRBD1,TRBV6-5,TRBJ2-1
TGTGCCAGCTCACCACCGATGGCGGGGTTCGCCGGGGAGCTGTTTTTT,CASSPPMAGFAGELFF,-,-,TRBV18,TRBJ2-2
TGCGCCAGCAGCTTGTCAGGGGAATACAATGAGCAGTTCTTC,CASSLSGEYNEQFF,-,-,TRBV5-1,TRBJ2-1
TGTGCCAGCAGCCCCCCAAACTCCTACGAGCAGTACTTC,CASSPPNSYEQYF,-,-,TRBV7-3,TRBJ2-7
TGTGCCAGCAGTTTAGTACCTAGCGGGAGGTCCTACGAGCAGTACTTC,CASSLVPSGRSYEQYF,-,TRBD2,TRBV28,TRBJ2-7
TGCGCCAGCAGCTCAACCGGGACAGGGGACGGCTACACCTTC,CASSSTGTGDGYTF,few,TRBD1,TRBV5-1,TRBJ1-2
TGTGCCAGCTCGCCCGCCGGGACAGGGGGAAACACCATATATTTT,CASSPAGTGGNTIYF,few,TRBD1,TRBV18,TRBJ1-3
TGCGCCAGCAGCTTAGCCAGGGGGCTTGACACTGAAGCTTTCTTT,CASSLARGLDTEAFF,-,TRBD1,TRBV5-1,TRBJ1-1
TGTGCCAGCAGCCAAAGGGGCGCAGATACGCAGTATTTT,CASSQRGADTQYF,-,-,TRBV3-1/TRBV3-2,TRBJ2-3